The clone carrying this T cell receptor (beta chain) was counted at least ten times. The antigen is not known. This CDR3 has 13 residues. Germline V CDR1 and CDR2: SQVTM, ANQGSEA. TCRdb used MiXCR to reprocess the RT-PCR reads, holding one entry per CDR3 protein. The sample records fewer than 600,000 distinct CDR3 sequences, roughly 7.6% being singletons. The source of the sample is a study of response to subunit inactivated influenza vaccine. The study's findings and limits: Authors proposed each seasonal influenza vaccination draws in few new T cells.

This TCR was recovered from a man aged 50 to 69 who received an inactivated influenza vaccine. The chain links TRBV29-1 to TRBJ2-1, with TRBD2 identical over 7 bases. Here the sequenced sample was PBMCs from blood, taken less than 25 months after vaccination. The CDR3 DNA is TGCACCTTTAGAGGGAGGGCATGGAATGAGCAGTTCTTC. Encoded protein: CTFRGRAWNEQFF.